Listed here are 8 T cell receptor beta chains from one sample, sequenced in a study of shared clonotypes between healthy human individuals. Selected positively for CCR7 and CD45RO-negative, naive CD8 cells excluded terminally differentiated effector memory CD45RA+ cells. Profiled with immunoSEQ multiplex PCR; TCRdb holds only in-frame clones, not every one. The sample has 2 million or so clones; roughly 94% are singletons. Source material: naive CD8+ T cells sorted from blood. The receptors here all came from a young man in good health.

The chain is built from TRBV5-1 and TRBJ2-3; 8 bases are a match to TRBD2. From germline, CDR1 is SGHRS and CDR2 YFSETQ. This CDR3 is 17 amino acids long. The trim removed 5 bases at V and 2 bases at J, leaving 13 bases unmatched. The CDR3 DNA sequence: TGCGCCAGCAGGCCGCGACTAGCGTGGCCCCTCACAGATACGCAGTATTTT. Protein product: CASRPRLAWPLTDTQYF.

The rearrangement uses TRBV6-1 and TRBJ2-7; D ambiguous. From germline, CDR1 is MNHNS and CDR2 SASEGT. V was clipped by 1 base and J by 5 bases, with 18 bases between them. This CDR3 has 16 amino acids. The CDR3 DNA follows: TGTGCCAGCAGTGAAGGTCGGGCCACCGATTTCGACGAGCAGTACTTC. It is translated as CASSEGRATDFDEQYF.

CDR3 in DNA: TGTGCCAGCAGCAGCGACAGATACCAAGAGACCCAGTACTTC. Translated, it gives CASSSDRYQETQYF. This chain uses TRBV21-1 with TRBJ2-5; TRBD1, the table's D call, lacks a check against the DNA. TRBV21-1 is labeled a pseudogene. The CDR3 totals 14 residues.

The gene calls are TRBV2 and TRBJ1-1; TRBD1 matches 9 bases. CDR1 is SNHLY and CDR2 is FYNNEI in the germline V gene. V was pared by 3 bases and J by 2 bases, with 4 bases of the junction left unmatched. This CDR3 region has 15 residues. The CDR3 reads CASSDGTGLNTEAFF. The CDR3 bases are TGTGCCAGCAGTGATGGGACAGGGCTCAACACTGAAGCTTTCTTT.

Concerning this clone itself: This CDR3 is also generated by other DNA sequences in the sample. The V gene is TRBV18, the J gene TRBJ2-3; D is unclear. The V gene lost 3 bases and the J gene lost 0 bases, with 1 base spanning the gap. Germline assignment: CDR1 KGHSH and CDR2 LQKENI. The CDR3 length is 12 residues. The CDR3 protein is CASSPSTDTQYF. As DNA, the CDR3 is TGTGCCAGCTCACCTAGCACAGATACGCAGTATTTT.

The chain carries TRBV7-8 and TRBJ1-5; a possible D gene is TRBD1 (5 bases). The V end was cut by 5 bases, the J end by 2 bases, with 16 bases between. The CDR3 is 16 amino acids. The V gene's germline CDR1 is SGHVS and CDR2 FQNEAQ. CDR3 sequence: CASSPLGGEGNQPQHF. As DNA, the CDR3 is TGTGCCAGCAGCCCCCTTGGGGGGGAGGGCAATCAGCCCCAGCATTTT.

This chain links TRBV7-9 with TRBJ2-2, with D maybe TRBD1 (6 bases). This CDR3 region has 16 residues. V gave up 4 bases and J gave up 7 bases, with 19 bases separating them. Germline lookup yields CDR1 SEHNR and CDR2 FQNEAQ (reference sequence). Here the CDR3 reads CASSSPPGQGGGELFF. The CDR3 region has the DNA TGTGCCAGCAGCTCCCCGCCGGGACAAGGAGGCGGGGAGCTGTTTTTT. Using reference TRBV7-9 and TRBJ2-2 for the parts outside the CDR3, the full variable domain is DTGVSQNPRHKITKRGQNVTFRCDPISEHNRLYWYRQTLGQGPEFLTYFQNEAQLEKSRLLSDRFSAERPKGSFSTLEIQRTEQGDSAMYLCASSSPPGQGGGELFFGEGSRLTVL.

The genes are TRBV5-5 and TRBJ1-2, with 8 bases aligning to TRBD1. Germline values: CDR1 SGHKS, CDR2 YYEKEE (reference sequence). The CDR3 loop spans 14 amino acids. V was pared by 1 base and J by 6 bases, with 5 bases of the junction left unmatched. DNA for the CDR3: TGTGCCAGCAGCTTGACCGACAGGGGACATGGCTACACCTTC. Translated: CASSLTDRGHGYTF.